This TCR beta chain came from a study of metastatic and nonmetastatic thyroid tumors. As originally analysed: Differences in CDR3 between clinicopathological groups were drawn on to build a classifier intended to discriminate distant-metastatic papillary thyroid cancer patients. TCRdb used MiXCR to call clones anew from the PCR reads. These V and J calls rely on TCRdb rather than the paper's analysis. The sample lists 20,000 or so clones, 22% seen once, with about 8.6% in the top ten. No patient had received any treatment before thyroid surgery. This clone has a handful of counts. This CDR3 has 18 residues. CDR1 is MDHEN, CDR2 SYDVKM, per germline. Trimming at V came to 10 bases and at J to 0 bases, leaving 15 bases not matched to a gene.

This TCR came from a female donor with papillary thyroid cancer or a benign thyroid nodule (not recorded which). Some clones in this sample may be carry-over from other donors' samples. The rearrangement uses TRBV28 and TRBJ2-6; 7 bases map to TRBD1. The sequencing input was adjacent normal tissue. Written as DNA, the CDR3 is TGTGCCAACAGACAACGGGACAGTGTTCTCTCTGGGGCCAACGTCCTGACTTTC. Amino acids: CANRQRDSVLSGANVLTF.